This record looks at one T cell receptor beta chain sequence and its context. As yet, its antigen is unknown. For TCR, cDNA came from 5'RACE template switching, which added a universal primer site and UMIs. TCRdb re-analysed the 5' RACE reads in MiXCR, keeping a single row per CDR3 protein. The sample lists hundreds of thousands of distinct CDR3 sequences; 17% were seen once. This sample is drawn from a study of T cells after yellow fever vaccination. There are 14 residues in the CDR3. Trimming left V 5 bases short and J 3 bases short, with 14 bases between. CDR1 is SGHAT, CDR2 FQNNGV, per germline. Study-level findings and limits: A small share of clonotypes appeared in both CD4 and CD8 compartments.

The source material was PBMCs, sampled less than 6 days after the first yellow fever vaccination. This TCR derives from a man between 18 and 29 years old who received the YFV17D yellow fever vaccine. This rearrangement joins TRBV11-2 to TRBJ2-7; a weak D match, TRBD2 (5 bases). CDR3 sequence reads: CASSPGMGGYEQYV. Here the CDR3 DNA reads TGTGCCAGCAGCCCCGGGATGGGTGGCTACGAGCAGTACGTC.